The clone carrying this TCR beta chain was seen at least ten times. This entry is derived from a study of T cells in Graves' hyperthyroidism and ophthalmopathy. The CDR3 contains 14 residues. Trimming removed 5 bases from V and 4 bases from J, with 14 bases in between. Germline values: CDR1 MNHNY, CDR2 SVGAGI (reference sequence). The TCR beta CDR3 regions underwent amplification using RNA transcripts as the source. A first-round RT-PCR of the TCR CDR3 used the HTBI primer set. TCRdb processed the multiplex PCR reads anew with MiXCR; each CDR3 protein has one entry. The table includes over 700,000 distinct CDR3 sequences, 38% detected once.

The chain carries TRBV6-6 and TRBJ1-2; D is uncertain. Material: blood. The source is a young man with Graves' hyperthyroidism. This CDR3 is CASSPLQSLYGYTF. DNA for the CDR3: TGTGCCAGCAGTCCGTTACAGAGCCTCTATGGCTACACCTTC.